This T cell receptor (beta chain) was documented in a study of radiation and T cells in renal cell carcinoma. TCRdb's table, derived via immunoSEQ multiplex PCR, lists solely in-frame clones and lacks some. The sample shows 150,000 or so clones, 75% to 90% of them seen only once. J lost 13 bases, V lost 4 bases, and 11 bases had no gene match. CDR3 length: 14 amino acids. Germline loops: CDR1 SGDLS, CDR2 YYNGEE. Time point defined: baseline pretreatment blood. Stated treatment: 15 Gy SBRT to primary tumor, nephrectomy 4 weeks later. This specimen consisted of blood, obtained from a patient whose treatment included radiotherapy and nephrectomy. The TCR comes from a woman aged 45 to 65 with renal cell carcinoma. V and J are TRBV9 and TRBJ2-5; 12 bases fit TRBD2. The CDR3 nucleotides read TGTGCCAGCAGCCCGGGACTAGCGGGTTCAGTGGGGTACTTC. Translating it yields CASSPGLAGSVGYF.